The next 25 T cell receptor beta chains were all read from a single sample in a study of OX40 agonist ivuxolimab in advanced cancers. Clones were read by immunoSEQ multiplex PCR, and TCRdb kept only the in-frame ones, dropping some. The sample holds about 33,000 clones, about 81% seen once. Sequences were derived from CD4+ or CD8+ T cells sorted from blood, sampled in a trial of the OX40 agonist ivuxolimab. Receptors were obtained from an adult with an advanced solid tumor such as melanoma, head and neck, liver or kidney cancer.

This chain links TRBV19 with TRBJ2-2; 8 bases line up with TRBD2. From germline, CDR1 is LNHDA and CDR2 SQIVND (reference sequence). The CDR3 is 13 residues long. Trimming took 4 bases from V and 8 from J; bases not matched to a gene: 3. CDR3 region: CASSSLAGGELFF. The CDR3 bases are TGTGCCAGTAGTAGCCTAGCGGGTGGGGAGCTGTTTTTT.

V usage is TRBV18 and J usage is TRBJ1-2, with 9 positions matching TRBD1. Trimming removed 5 bases from V and 6 bases from J; junction bases left unmatched: 7. Germline CDR1 reads KGHSH; CDR2 reads LQKENI. There are 14 residues in the CDR3. The CDR3 DNA sequence: TGTGCCAGCTCAGCCACAGGGGGCGCTGATGGCTACACCTTC. Protein product: CASSATGGADGYTF. The full variable domain, rest sourced from reference TRBV18 and TRBJ1-2, is NAGVMQNPRHLVRRRGQEARLRCSPMKGHSHVYWYRQLPEEGLKFMVYLQKENIIDESGMPKERFSAEFPKEGPSILRIQQVVRGDSAAYFCASSATGGADGYTFGSGTRLTVV.

V gene TRBV27 combines with J gene TRBJ2-1; D gene ambiguous. The CDR3 contains 14 residues. V lost 2 bases to trimming and J lost 2 bases, with 7 bases between them. Germline V CDR1 and CDR2: MNHEY, SMNVEV (reference sequence). CDR3 sequence reads: CASSLERPYNEQFF. The DNA of the CDR3 is TGTGCCAGCAGTTTAGAGCGACCCTACAATGAGCAGTTCTTC.

This sequence joins TRBV7-3 and TRBJ1-1, with D possibly TRBD1 on 5 matching bases. Germline V gene lookup returns CDR1 SGHTA and CDR2 FQGTGA. Between the trimmed V and J ends, which lost 0 bases and 6 bases, there was a span of 8 bases. This CDR3 has 13 residues. In DNA form, the CDR3 reads TGTGCCAGCAGCTTAACTGGGGGTGCTGAAGCTTTCTTT. It yields the protein CASSLTGGAEAFF. The full variable domain, completed using reference TRBV7-3 and TRBJ1-1, is GAGVSQTPSNKVTEKGKYVELRCDPISGHTALYWYRQSLGQGPEFLIYFQGTGAADDSGLPNDRFFAVRPEGSVSTLKIQRTERGDSAVYLCASSLTGGAEAFFGQGTRLTVV.

This clone was observed once. This chain uses TRBV7-9 with TRBJ2-7; D is uncertain. The CDR3 sequence is 13 residues long. The germline gives CDR1 SEHNR, CDR2 FQNEAQ (reference sequence). V lost 5 bases to trimming and J lost 3 bases, with 11 bases between them. The CDR3 here is CASSPAPNYEQYF. Written as DNA, the CDR3 is TGTGCCAGCAGCCCGGCGCCCAACTACGAGCAGTACTTC.

The rearrangement links TRBV27 to TRBJ2-3; D may be TRBD1 (6 bases). Germline lookup yields CDR1 MNHEY and CDR2 SMNVEV (reference sequence). The ends were cut back, 2 bases at V and 3 bases at J, with 9 bases in the middle. The CDR3 totals 14 residues. In DNA, the CDR3 is TGTGCCAGCAGTTTACGACAGGCTACAGATACGCAGTATTTT. Its translation is CASSLRQATDTQYF.

CDR3 in DNA: TGTGCCATCAGTGATTCCGGGTACGGCATTCAGTACTTC. Translated, it gives CAISDSGYGIQYF. This chain uses TRBV10-3 with TRBJ2-4; D is undetermined. The germline CDR1 and CDR2 sequences are ENHRY and SYGVKD. The CDR3 runs to 13 residues. Trimming removed 3 bases from V and 9 bases from J, with 12 bases in between.

This chain uses TRBV5-1 with TRBJ1-3; D perhaps matches TRBD1 (6 bases). The V and J ends lost 0 bases and 4 bases respectively, with 11 bases between them. CDR1 is SGHRS, CDR2 YFSETQ, per germline. The CDR3 is 15 residues long. As DNA, the CDR3 is TGCGCCAGCAGCTTGGTGGGGGGGCCGGGAAACACCATATATTTT. Its protein product is CASSLVGGPGNTIYF.

This sequence joins TRBV7-8 and TRBJ2-7; maybe TRBD2 (5 bases). Germline V gene data show CDR1 as SGHVS and CDR2 as FQNEAQ. Trimming pared 4 bases from V and 3 bases from J, leaving 10 bases between. The CDR3 is 13 amino acids. The DNA of the CDR3 is TGTGCCAGCAGCTCCGGGGTCCTCTACGAGCAGTACTTC. This sequence encodes CASSSGVLYEQYF. The variable domain in full, completed from reference TRBV7-8 and TRBJ2-7, reads GAGVSQSPRYKVAKRGQDVALRCDPISGHVSLFWYQQALGQGPEFLTYFQNEAQLDKSGLPSDRFFAERPEGSVSTLKIQRTQQEDSAVYLCASSSGVLYEQYFGPGTRLTVT.

The chain combines TRBV18 with TRBJ1-4; D not resolved. This CDR3 is 14 amino acids long. Germline assignment: CDR1 KGHSH and CDR2 LQKENI. Trimming took 2 bases from V and 2 from J, leaving 6 bases between them. The CDR3 loop reads CASSPGRTNEKLFF. CDR3 DNA sequence: TGTGCCAGCTCACCAGGGAGGACTAATGAAAAACTGTTTTTT.

The genes are TRBV5-1 and TRBJ1-1, with D unresolved. Per the germline V gene, CDR1 is SGHRS and CDR2 is YFSETQ. CDR3 length equals 14 residues. V lost 4 bases and J lost 1, with 11 bases in between. CDR3 bases: TGCGCCAGCAGCCCCTTACCCGGGAACACTGAAGCTTTCTTT. This gives the protein CASSPLPGNTEAFF.

CDR3 loop: CSVDGGTGIRQETQYF. CDR3 coding DNA: TGCAGCGTTGACGGGGGAACAGGGATCAGGCAAGAGACCCAGTACTTC. The V and J genes are TRBV29-1 and TRBJ2-5; D is tentatively TRBD1 or TRBD2 (6 bases each). Germline V CDR1 and CDR2: SQVTM, ANQGSEA. The CDR3 runs to 16 residues. Trimming shortened V by 3 bases and J by 2 bases, and 19 bases separated the two germline ends.

The J gene is TRBJ1-1, the V gene TRBV30, with D possibly TRBD1 on 6 matching bases. V dropped 2 bases and J dropped 0 bases, with 13 bases sitting between them. This CDR3 is built from 15 residues. From germline, CDR1 is GTSNPN and CDR2 SVGIG (reference sequence). In DNA, the CDR3 is TGTGCCTGGAGTCGAGAACAGGGCCTGAACACTGAAGCTTTCTTT. Protein product: CAWSREQGLNTEAFF.

The V call is TRBV6-5, the J call TRBJ2-5; 7 nucleotides agree with TRBD2. The CDR3 loop spans 14 amino acids. V was pared by 0 bases and J by 5 bases, with 3 bases of the junction left unmatched. Germline V gene lookup returns CDR1 MNHEY and CDR2 SVGAGI. Here the CDR3 reads CASSYSTSLETQYF. DNA for the CDR3: TGTGCCAGCAGTTACTCGACTAGCCTGGAGACCCAGTACTTC.

This chain connects TRBV28 to TRBJ2-5, with a possible D match to TRBD2 (5 bases). CDR1 and CDR2 (germline): MDHEN, SYDVKM. With 3 bases removed from V and 2 bases from J, the gap between germline ends came to 13 bases. The CDR3 is made up of 15 amino acids. CDR3 bases: TGTGCCAGCAGTTTTAGGACTCTAAGGCAAGAGACCCAGTACTTC. This translates into CASSFRTLRQETQYF.

This sequence joins TRBV5-5 and TRBJ1-1; D possibly corresponds to TRBD1 (6 bases). CDR1 and CDR2 from the germline V gene are SGHKS and YYEKEE (reference sequence). V was trimmed by 3 bases and J by 5 bases, leaving 14 bases between them. CDR3 length: 14 amino acids. CDR3 loop: CASSWAWGRTEAFF. The DNA of the CDR3 is TGTGCCAGCAGCTGGGCTTGGGGGCGGACTGAAGCTTTCTTT. Full variable domain (outside the CDR3, taken from reference TRBV5-5 and TRBJ1-1): DAGVTQSPTHLIKTRGQQVTLRCSPISGHKSVSWYQQVLGQGPQFIFQYYEKEERGRGNFPDRFSARQFPNYSSELNVNALLLGDSALYLCASSWAWGRTEAFFGQGTRLTVV.

Here the CDR3 DNA reads TGTGCTAGTGGTTTGGGTAACACCGGGACAGAAGAGACCCAGTACTTC. Protein: CASGLGNTGTEETQYF. The V call is TRBV12-5, the J call TRBJ2-5; 7 positions match TRBD1. V trimming: 1 base; J trimming: 3 bases; junction bases outside the gene matches: 8. The CDR3 totals 16 residues. The germline V gene has CDR1 LGHNT and CDR2 FRNRAP.

J is TRBJ2-7 and V is TRBV15; D is unclear. Germline V gene lookup returns CDR1 LNHNV and CDR2 YYDKDF (reference sequence). The CDR3 covers 12 residues. The V gene lost 4 bases and the J gene lost 6 bases, with 10 bases spanning the gap. CDR3 DNA: TGTGCCACCAGCACAGAGTTTAGCGAGCAGTACTTC. It is translated as CATSTEFSEQYF.

The chain joins TRBV18 to TRBJ1-6; D gene uncertain. The germline V and J ends were trimmed by 5 bases and 8 bases, with 10 bases remaining between them. The CDR3 runs to 13 residues. Germline V CDR1 and CDR2: KGHSH, LQKENI. In nucleotides, the CDR3 is TGTGCCAGCTCAAAGATGAAGGATTCACCCCTCCACTTT. This codes for CASSKMKDSPLHF.

J is TRBJ1-5 and V is TRBV6-5, with TRBD1 matching 8 bases. Per the germline V gene, CDR1 is MNHEY and CDR2 is SVGAGI. Trimming took 8 bases from V and 7 from J; bases not matched to a gene: 7. There are 13 residues in the CDR3. CDR3 nucleotides: TGTGCCAGCCGGGGACAGGCAGGACAGCCCCAGCATTTT. It yields the protein CASRGQAGQPQHF.

The genes are TRBV10-2 and TRBJ2-7, with D possibly being TRBD1 or TRBD2 (5 bases each). Deletions cut 4 bases from V and 0 bases from J, with 22 bases between. Germline V gives CDR1 WSHSY, CDR2 SAAADI. The CDR3 runs 18 residues. The CDR3, as DNA: TGCGCCAGCAGTGGAGGGCGCAGGGCCACTTCGCCCTCCTACGAGCAGTACTTC. Its protein product is CASSGGRRATSPSYEQYF.

The chain couples TRBV7-2 to TRBJ1-6; 7 bases map to TRBD1. From germline, CDR1 is SGHTA and CDR2 FQGNSA. This CDR3 is 16 amino acids long. With 5 bases clipped from V and 5 bases from J, the junction kept 9 bases outside the gene matches. CDR3 DNA: TGTGCCAGCAGCCCCCAGGGGGGGGCCCATAATTCACCCCTCCACTTT. It encodes CASSPQGGAHNSPLHF.

The chain employs TRBV10-3 and TRBJ2-2; either TRBD1 or TRBD2 may fit D (5 bases each). The CDR3 consists of 17 residues. V lost 4 bases to trimming and J lost 2 bases, with 17 bases between them. Germline loops: CDR1 ENHRY, CDR2 SYGVKD. CDR3 amino acids: CAISAGGPRVNTGELFF. The DNA of the CDR3 is TGTGCCATCAGTGCTGGGGGACCGCGGGTCAACACCGGGGAGCTGTTTTTT.

V and J are TRBV10-2 and TRBJ2-2; D ambiguous. The CDR3 is made up of 15 amino acids. V was trimmed by 6 bases and J by 7 bases, leaving 18 bases between them. The germline V gene has CDR1 WSHSY and CDR2 SAAADI. CDR3: CASRAEPHSVGELFF. In nucleotides, the CDR3 is TGCGCCAGCAGAGCTGAGCCCCATTCAGTCGGGGAGCTGTTTTTT.

The gene calls are TRBV2 and TRBJ1-6; TRBD1 matches 8 bases. The CDR3 is 14 residues long. The trim removed 5 bases at V and 6 bases at J, leaving 3 bases unmatched. Germline assignment: CDR1 SNHLY and CDR2 FYNNEI. The CDR3 nucleotides are TGTGCCAGCAGTTTCAGGGGGCTTAATTCACCCCTCCACTTT. This sequence encodes CASSFRGLNSPLHF. The full variable domain, with the rest looked up from reference TRBV2 and TRBJ1-6, is EPEVTQTPSHQVTQMGQEVILRCVPISNHLYFYWYRQILGQKVEFLVSFYNNEISEKSEIFDDQFSVERPDGSNFTLKIRSTKLEDSAMYFCASSFRGLNSPLHFGNGTRLTVT.